Below are 28 T cell receptor beta chains sequenced from a single sample in a study of regulatory dendritic cells for organ transplantation. The method was immunoSEQ multiplex PCR; TCRdb's version includes in-frame clones alone and lacks a portion of them. The sample lists around 30,000 clones, roughly 80% occurring once. Input material: naive CD4+ T cells from blood. Subset described: CD45RA+ naive T cells. The origin of the receptors is a human donor in good health.

The chain couples TRBV7-2 to TRBJ1-2, with TRBD1 matching over 8 bases. The J segment lost 5 bases and the V segment lost 5 bases, leaving 7 bases of the junction unmatched. This CDR3 is 14 amino acids long. CDR1 is SGHTA, CDR2 FQGNSA, per germline. The CDR3 sequence is CASSAGQGGYGYTF. In DNA, the CDR3 is TGTGCCAGCAGCGCCGGACAGGGTGGATATGGCTACACCTTC.

In this sample, this clone turned up a few times. The gene calls are TRBV29-1 and TRBJ1-2; a possible D gene is TRBD1 (6 bases). Deletions cut 3 bases from V and 5 bases from J, with 13 bases between. This CDR3 has 13 residues. In germline, CDR1 is SQVTM, CDR2 ANQGSEA. The CDR3 is CSVDRGVNYGYTF. In nucleotides, the CDR3 is TGCAGCGTTGACAGGGGCGTCAATTATGGCTACACCTTC.

V gene TRBV19 combines with J gene TRBJ2-3; tentative D call: TRBD2 (6 bases). With 4 bases removed from V and 1 base from J, the gap between germline ends came to 12 bases. The CDR3 is 15 residues long. From germline, CDR1 is LNHDA and CDR2 SQIVND (reference sequence). CDR3 sequence: CASSTRLGGTDTQYF. CDR3 bases: TGTGCCAGTAGTACCCGACTAGGGGGCACAGATACGCAGTATTTT.

This chain uses TRBV11-2 with TRBJ1-1; 8 bases fit TRBD1. This CDR3 comprises 16 residues. V lost 5 bases, J lost 5 bases, and 13 bases stayed unmatched. In germline, CDR1 is SGHAT, CDR2 FQNNGV. The CDR3 DNA reads as TGTGCCAGCAGCCCATTACAGGGGGGTAGAGGGACTGAAGCTTTCTTT. Its translation is CASSPLQGGRGTEAFF.

This sequence joins TRBV18 and TRBJ2-5; D remains ambiguous. With 6 bases removed from V and 3 bases from J, the gap between germline ends came to 5 bases. CDR3 length: 11 amino acids. Germline CDR1 reads KGHSH; CDR2 reads LQKENI. The CDR3 protein is CASSRKETQYF. The CDR3 DNA sequence: TGTGCCAGCTCGCGTAAAGAGACCCAGTACTTC.

The V gene is TRBV11-2, the J gene TRBJ1-2; TRBD1 matches at 8 bases. Germline V gene sequence: CDR1 SGHAT, CDR2 FQNNGV. The V gene end was trimmed by 1 base and the J gene end by 6 bases; junction bases not matched to a gene: 10. The CDR3 is 16 amino acids. The CDR3 DNA reads TGTGCCAGCAGCTTAGTGGCAGGGGGCGCCCCTGATGGCTACACCTTC. This translates into CASSLVAGGAPDGYTF.

Note on this clone: The sample has other DNA sequences that encode this CDR3 too. The genes are TRBV5-1 and TRBJ2-5; D possibly corresponds to TRBD1 (5 bases). Trimming left V 0 bases short and J 4 bases short, with 7 bases between. CDR3 size: 13 residues. Germline values: CDR1 SGHRS, CDR2 YFSETQ. CDR3 loop: CASSLGGRETQYF. In DNA, the CDR3 is TGCGCCAGCAGCTTGGGGGGCCGAGAGACCCAGTACTTC.

This rearrangement joins TRBV14 to TRBJ2-1; no firm D call. Between the trimmed V and J ends, which lost 7 bases and 4 bases, there was a span of 17 bases. CDR1 SGHDN and CDR2 FVKESK come from the germline V gene. This CDR3 has 15 residues. CDR3 bases: TGTGCCAGCACGACCTCAGCGACCAAATACAATGAGCAGTTCTTC. As protein: CASTTSATKYNEQFF.

This clone was found once. The chain links TRBV5-4 to TRBJ2-5; 9 bases fit TRBD1. The CDR3 contains 14 residues. With V trimmed by 6 bases and J by 2 bases, 5 bases remained unmatched. Germline assignment: CDR1 SGHNT and CDR2 YYREEE (reference sequence). The CDR3 protein is CASNTGGRQETQYF. CDR3 bases: TGTGCCAGCAACACAGGGGGCCGTCAAGAGACCCAGTACTTC.

V gene TRBV6-6 combines with J gene TRBJ2-7, with unresolved D. Germline V gene data show CDR1 as MNHNY and CDR2 as SVGAGI (reference sequence). The CDR3 is 14 residues long. V gave up 6 bases and J gave up 2 bases, with 14 bases separating them. CDR3 DNA sequence: TGTGCCAGCAGATCCCATGAGCCACCCTACGAGCAGTACTTC. Protein sequence: CASRSHEPPYEQYF.

The V gene is TRBV7-9, the J gene TRBJ2-4; 7 positions match TRBD2. Germline V gene lookup returns CDR1 SEHNR and CDR2 FQNEAQ (reference sequence). The CDR3 is 16 residues long. V shed 5 bases and J 6 bases; nucleotides not matched to a gene: 13. The CDR3 here is CASSPLGLAAGNIQYF. The CDR3, as DNA: TGTGCCAGCAGCCCCCTGGGCCTAGCGGCGGGAAACATTCAGTACTTC.

The chain has TRBV7-9 and TRBJ2-1; the match to TRBD2 covers 16 bases. Trimming removed 5 bases from V and 0 bases from J; junction bases left unmatched: 7. CDR1 and CDR2 from the germline V gene are SEHNR and FQNEAQ (reference sequence). The CDR3 contains 19 residues. The CDR3 region has the DNA TGTGCCAGCAGCGAACCCGGGACTAGCGGGGGGGCCTCCTACAATGAGCAGTTCTTC. Translating it yields CASSEPGTSGGASYNEQFF.

This clone was seen a few times. V is TRBV18 and J is TRBJ1-2; the D is unclear. V was pared by 2 bases and J by 4 bases, with 8 bases between. This CDR3 is built from 13 residues. Germline V gene sequence: CDR1 KGHSH, CDR2 LQKENI. Here the CDR3 reads CASSPEEGYGYTF. In DNA, the CDR3 is TGTGCCAGCTCACCAGAGGAGGGCTATGGCTACACCTTC.

The chain carries TRBV27 and TRBJ1-2; maybe TRBD1 (5 bases). Germline loops: CDR1 MNHEY, CDR2 SMNVEV (reference sequence). V lost 2 bases and J 1 base, leaving 14 bases between the germline ends. This CDR3 comprises 16 residues. CDR3 sequence (DNA): TGTGCCAGCAGTTTAGGTGGGACTTTACTTAACTATGGCTACACCTTC. Its translation is CASSLGGTLLNYGYTF.

The chain joins TRBV7-2 to TRBJ1-6, with D perhaps TRBD1 (6 bases). CDR3 length: 15 residues. Germline CDR1 SGHTA, CDR2 FQGNSA. Trimming shortened V by 5 bases and J by 5 bases, and 13 bases separated the two germline ends. The CDR3 sequence is CASSKRGSDNSPLHF. CDR3 nucleotides: TGTGCCAGCAGCAAAAGGGGGAGTGATAATTCACCCCTCCACTTT.

The chain is built from TRBV10-1 and TRBJ2-3; D unresolved. There are 21 residues in the CDR3. The germline gives CDR1 WNHNN, CDR2 SYGVQD (reference sequence). V was trimmed by 2 bases and J by 0 bases, leaving 27 bases between them. Here the CDR3 reads CASSEVKLPRRLPSSTDTQYF. The CDR3 DNA is TGCGCCAGCAGTGAGGTAAAGTTGCCCCGGAGACTTCCCTCTAGCACAGATACGCAGTATTTT.

The chain joins TRBV4-3 to TRBJ2-1, with D possibly being TRBD1 (5 bases). This CDR3 comprises 19 residues. Germline V lookup: CDR1 LGHNA, CDR2 YSLEER. The V and J ends lost 0 bases and 5 bases respectively, with 23 bases between them. This CDR3 is CASSQDGAGNGLRDNEQFF. CDR3 coding DNA: TGCGCCAGCAGCCAAGATGGAGCAGGGAATGGTCTGAGAGACAATGAGCAGTTCTTC.

The chain is built from TRBV7-2 and TRBJ2-1; 11 positions agree with TRBD2. Germline trimming cut 8 bases from V and 2 bases from J; bases unmatched to any gene: 5. In germline, CDR1 is SGHTA, CDR2 FQGNSA. The CDR3 extends over 15 amino acids. CDR3 sequence reads: CASAIAGGPYNEQFF. CDR3 DNA: TGTGCCAGCGCAATAGCGGGGGGGCCCTACAATGAGCAGTTCTTC.

This chain uses TRBV9 with TRBJ2-5; tentative D call: TRBD1 (5 bases). Trimming cost V 0 bases and J 6 bases, with 15 bases left between them. Looked up from germline, CDR1 is SGDLS and CDR2 is YYNGEE. CDR3 length: 15 amino acids. The DNA for the CDR3 is TGTGCCAGCAGCGTAGAAATAGGGGATAGAAAGACCCAGTACTTC. It codes for CASSVEIGDRKTQYF. The variable domain in full, with the rest retrieved from reference TRBV9 and TRBJ2-5, is DSGVTQTPKHLITATGQRVTLRCSPRSGDLSVYWYQQSLDQGLQFLIQYYNGEERAKGNILERFSAQQFPDLHSELNLSSLELGDSALYFCASSVEIGDRKTQYFGPGTRLLVL.

This sequence joins TRBV7-2 and TRBJ2-2, with D maybe TRBD2 (6 bases). CDR1 and CDR2 (germline): SGHTA, FQGNSA. The CDR3 length is 15 residues. Trimming shortened V by 5 bases and J by 4 bases, and 14 bases separated the two germline ends. The CDR3: CASSVPLASTGELFF. The CDR3 bases are TGTGCCAGCAGCGTTCCCCTAGCGTCCACCGGGGAGCTGTTTTTT. The variable domain in full, with the rest retrieved from reference TRBV7-2 and TRBJ2-2, is GAGVSQSPSNKVTEKGKDVELRCDPISGHTALYWYRQSLGQGLEFLIYFQGNSAPDKSGLPSDRFSAERTGGSVSTLTIQRTQQEDSAVYLCASSVPLASTGELFFGEGSRLTVL.

This chain's CDR3 is CASTPPGVNTQYF. CDR3 sequence (DNA): TGTGCCAGCACCCCTCCGGGGGTAAATACGCAGTATTTT. The chain employs TRBV27 and TRBJ2-3, with a possible D match to TRBD2 (6 bases). Germline V CDR1 and CDR2: MNHEY, SMNVEV (reference sequence). The CDR3 spans 13 residues. Trimming pared 7 bases from V and 7 bases from J, leaving 15 bases between.

CDR3 DNA: TGTGCCAGCAGCTTGGTCGCGGGGGGGTCCTACGAGCAGTACTTC. It encodes CASSLVAGGSYEQYF. The gene calls are TRBV5-4 and TRBJ2-7; the match to TRBD2 covers 9 bases. V shed 0 bases and J 1 base; nucleotides not matched to a gene: 2. The CDR3 has 15 residues. In germline, CDR1 is SGHNT, CDR2 YYREEE (reference sequence).

The chain joins TRBV5-4 to TRBJ1-3, with D possibly being TRBD1 (5 bases). CDR3 length: 15 amino acids. Trimming took 4 bases from V and 2 from J, leaving 13 bases between them. Germline lookup yields CDR1 SGHNT and CDR2 YYREEE (reference sequence). This CDR3 is CASSLSTGPGNTIYF. The DNA for the CDR3 is TGTGCCAGCAGCCTTTCAACAGGTCCTGGAAACACCATATATTTT.

The V and J genes are TRBV4-1 and TRBJ1-1; D may be TRBD1 (5 bases). Germline V gene data show CDR1 as MGHRA and CDR2 as YSYEKL. The CDR3 consists of 16 residues. Trimming removed 1 base from V and 6 bases from J, with 18 bases in between. The CDR3 nucleotides read TGCGCCAGCAGCCAAGGTTGGGGGGAGTGGTTTGCTGAAGCTTTCTTT. Protein sequence: CASSQGWGEWFAEAFF.

The chain uses TRBV6-1 and TRBJ1-1; D not resolved. The V end lost 7 bases, the J end lost 2 bases, and 5 bases lay between the germline ends. CDR3 length equals 11 residues. Germline CDR1 is MNHNS and CDR2 is SASEGT. CDR3: CASTLNTEAFF. The CDR3 DNA reads TGTGCCAGCACCCTAAACACTGAAGCTTTCTTT.

The chain couples TRBV5-4 to TRBJ1-2; a possible D gene is TRBD1 (5 bases). Germline V CDR1 and CDR2: SGHNT, YYREEE (reference sequence). This CDR3 has 13 residues. V was pared by 3 bases and J by 1 base, with 7 bases between. The CDR3, as DNA: TGTGCCAGCAGCTACGACAGTAACTATGGCTACACCTTC. Translated, it gives CASSYDSNYGYTF.

The chain has TRBV14 and TRBJ2-3; 8 bases agree with TRBD2. CDR1 is SGHDN and CDR2 is FVKESK in the germline V gene. The CDR3 covers 17 residues. Trimming cost V 0 bases and J 7 bases; bases outside gene matches: 12. CDR3 residues: CASSQDGLAGGRNTQYF. The DNA of the CDR3 is TGTGCCAGCAGCCAAGATGGTCTCGCGGGGGGACGGAATACGCAGTATTTT.

The chain couples TRBV7-9 to TRBJ1-2, with a possible D match to TRBD1 (6 bases). CDR3 length equals 15 residues. Trimming stripped 4 bases from V and 7 bases from J, with 19 bases between. From germline, CDR1 is SEHNR and CDR2 FQNEAQ (reference sequence). This CDR3 reads CASSSEWGRVGGYTF. The CDR3 nucleotides read TGTGCCAGCAGCTCAGAGTGGGGGCGCGTAGGTGGCTACACCTTC.